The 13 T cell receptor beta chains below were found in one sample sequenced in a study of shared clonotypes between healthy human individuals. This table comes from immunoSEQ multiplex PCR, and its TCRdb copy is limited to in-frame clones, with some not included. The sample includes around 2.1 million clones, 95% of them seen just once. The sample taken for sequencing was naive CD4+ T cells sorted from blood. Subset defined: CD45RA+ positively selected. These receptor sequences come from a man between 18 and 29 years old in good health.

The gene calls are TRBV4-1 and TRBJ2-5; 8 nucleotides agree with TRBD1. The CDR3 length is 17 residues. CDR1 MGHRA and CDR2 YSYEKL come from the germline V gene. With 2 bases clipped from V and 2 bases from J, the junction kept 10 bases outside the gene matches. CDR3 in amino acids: CASSQFEQGVGQETQYF. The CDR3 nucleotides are TGCGCCAGCAGCCAATTCGAACAGGGGGTAGGTCAAGAGACCCAGTACTTC.

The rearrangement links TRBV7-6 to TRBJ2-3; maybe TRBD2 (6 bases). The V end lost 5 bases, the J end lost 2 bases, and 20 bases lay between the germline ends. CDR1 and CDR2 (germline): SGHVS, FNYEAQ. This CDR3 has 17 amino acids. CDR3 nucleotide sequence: TGTGCCAGCAGCCCGGGAGTCAGTTCGAGGTTCACAGATACGCAGTATTTT. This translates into CASSPGVSSRFTDTQYF.

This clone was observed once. CDR3 region: CAGTASEKLFF. In nucleotides, the CDR3 is TGCGCCGGGACAGCCTCCGAAAAACTGTTTTTT. The V call is TRBV20-1, the J call TRBJ1-4; TRBD1 agrees at 7 bases. Germline CDR1 and CDR2: DFQATT and SNEGSKA (reference sequence). The CDR3 runs 11 residues.

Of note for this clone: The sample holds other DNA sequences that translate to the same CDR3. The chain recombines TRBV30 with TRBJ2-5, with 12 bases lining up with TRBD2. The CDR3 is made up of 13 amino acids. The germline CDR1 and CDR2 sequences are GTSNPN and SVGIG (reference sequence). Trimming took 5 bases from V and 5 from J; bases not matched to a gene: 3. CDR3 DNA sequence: TGTGCCTGGCGACTAGCGGGGGTTGAGACCCAGTACTTC. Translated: CAWRLAGVETQYF. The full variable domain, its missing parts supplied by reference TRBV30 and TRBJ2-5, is SQTIHQWPATLVQPVGSPLSLECTVEGTSNPNLYWYRQAAGRGLQLLFYSVGIGQISSEVPQNLSASRPQDRQFILSSKKLLLSDSGFYLCAWRLAGVETQYFGPGTRLLVL.

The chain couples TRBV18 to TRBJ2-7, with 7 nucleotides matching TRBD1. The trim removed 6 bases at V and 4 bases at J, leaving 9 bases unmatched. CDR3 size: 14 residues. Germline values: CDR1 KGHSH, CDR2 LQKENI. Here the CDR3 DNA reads TGTGCCAGCTCCATCGGAACAGGGGATTACGAGCAGTACTTC. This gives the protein CASSIGTGDYEQYF. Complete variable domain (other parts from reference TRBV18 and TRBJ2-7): NAGVMQNPRHLVRRRGQEARLRCSPMKGHSHVYWYRQLPEEGLKFMVYLQKENIIDESGMPKERFSAEFPKEGPSILRIQQVVRGDSAAYFCASSIGTGDYEQYFGPGTRLTVT.

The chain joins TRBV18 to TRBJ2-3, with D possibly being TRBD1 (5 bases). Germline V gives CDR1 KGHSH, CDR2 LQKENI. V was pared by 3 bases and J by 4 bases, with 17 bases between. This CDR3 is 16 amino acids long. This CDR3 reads CASSPPSREGPDTQYF. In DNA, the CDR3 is TGTGCCAGCTCACCCCCGAGCAGGGAAGGCCCAGATACGCAGTATTTT.

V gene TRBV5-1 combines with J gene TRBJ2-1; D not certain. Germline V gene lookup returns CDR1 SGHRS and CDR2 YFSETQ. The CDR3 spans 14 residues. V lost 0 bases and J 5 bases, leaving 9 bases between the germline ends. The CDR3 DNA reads TGCGCCAGCAGCTTGGGAGATTTGCACAATGAGCAGTTCTTC. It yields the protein CASSLGDLHNEQFF.

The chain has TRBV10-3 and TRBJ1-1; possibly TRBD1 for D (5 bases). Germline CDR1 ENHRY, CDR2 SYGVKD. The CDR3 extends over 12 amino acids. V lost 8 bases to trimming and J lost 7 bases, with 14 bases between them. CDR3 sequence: CAISRETFEAFF. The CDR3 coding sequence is TGTGCCATCTCCAGGGAGACCTTTGAAGCTTTCTTT.

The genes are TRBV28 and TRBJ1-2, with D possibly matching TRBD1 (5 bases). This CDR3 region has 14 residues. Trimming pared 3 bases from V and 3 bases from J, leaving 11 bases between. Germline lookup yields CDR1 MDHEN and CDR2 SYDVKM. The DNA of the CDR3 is TGTGCCAGCAGTTTGCAGGGACCTGACTATGGCTACACCTTC. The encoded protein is CASSLQGPDYGYTF.

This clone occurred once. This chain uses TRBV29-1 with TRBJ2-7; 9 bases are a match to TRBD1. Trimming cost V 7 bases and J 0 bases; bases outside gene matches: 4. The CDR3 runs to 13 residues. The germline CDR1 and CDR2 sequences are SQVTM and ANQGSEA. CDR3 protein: CSGLQGASYEQYF. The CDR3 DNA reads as TGCAGCGGCCTACAGGGGGCCTCCTACGAGCAGTACTTC.

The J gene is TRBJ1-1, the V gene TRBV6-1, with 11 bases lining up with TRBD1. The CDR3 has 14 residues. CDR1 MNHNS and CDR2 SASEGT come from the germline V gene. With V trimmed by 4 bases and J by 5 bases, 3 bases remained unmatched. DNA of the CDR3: TGTGCCAGCAGTGTGGGACAGGGGGAAACTGAAGCTTTCTTT. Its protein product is CASSVGQGETEAFF.

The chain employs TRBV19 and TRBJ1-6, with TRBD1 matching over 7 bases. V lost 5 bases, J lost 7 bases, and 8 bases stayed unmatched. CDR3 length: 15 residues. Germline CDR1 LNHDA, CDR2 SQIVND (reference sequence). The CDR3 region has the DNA TGTGCCAGTAGTTCGACAGGGATTGAGAATTCACCCCTCCACTTT. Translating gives CASSSTGIENSPLHF.

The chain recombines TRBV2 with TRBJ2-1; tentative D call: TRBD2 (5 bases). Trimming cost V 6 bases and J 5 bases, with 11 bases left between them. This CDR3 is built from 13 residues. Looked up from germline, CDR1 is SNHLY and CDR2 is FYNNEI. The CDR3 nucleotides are TGTGCCAGCAGGGAGACTAACGACAATGAGCAGTTCTTC. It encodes CASRETNDNEQFF.